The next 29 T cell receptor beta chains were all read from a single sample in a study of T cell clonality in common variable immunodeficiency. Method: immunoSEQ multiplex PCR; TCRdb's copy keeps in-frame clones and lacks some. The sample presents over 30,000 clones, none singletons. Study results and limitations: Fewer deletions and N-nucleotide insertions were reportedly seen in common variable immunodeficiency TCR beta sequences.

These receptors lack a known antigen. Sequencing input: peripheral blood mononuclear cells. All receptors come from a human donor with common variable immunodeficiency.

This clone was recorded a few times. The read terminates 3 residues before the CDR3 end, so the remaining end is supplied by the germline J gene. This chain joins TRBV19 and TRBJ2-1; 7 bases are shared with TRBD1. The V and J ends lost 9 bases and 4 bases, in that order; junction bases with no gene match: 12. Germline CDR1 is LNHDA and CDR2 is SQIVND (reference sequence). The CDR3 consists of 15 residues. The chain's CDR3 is CASKTDRAPYNEQFF. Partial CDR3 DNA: TGTGCCAGCAAGACCGACAGGGCCCCGTACAATGAG. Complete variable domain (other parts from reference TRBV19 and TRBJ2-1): DGGITQSPKYLFRKEGQNVTLSCEQNLNHDAMYWYRQDPGQGLRLIYYSQIVNDFQKGDIAEGYSVSREKKESFPLTVTSAQKNPTAFYLCASKTDRAPYNEQFFGPGTRLTVL.

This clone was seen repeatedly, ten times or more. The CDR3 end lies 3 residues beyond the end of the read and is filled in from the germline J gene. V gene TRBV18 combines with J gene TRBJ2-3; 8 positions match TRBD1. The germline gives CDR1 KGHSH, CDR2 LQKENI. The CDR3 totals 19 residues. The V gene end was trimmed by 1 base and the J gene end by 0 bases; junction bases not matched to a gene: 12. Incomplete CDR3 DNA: TGTGCCAGCTCACCACGGACAGGGAGCAATCCCCTTAGCACAGATACG. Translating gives CASSPRTGSNPLSTDT. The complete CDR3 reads CASSPRTGSNPLSTDTQYF.

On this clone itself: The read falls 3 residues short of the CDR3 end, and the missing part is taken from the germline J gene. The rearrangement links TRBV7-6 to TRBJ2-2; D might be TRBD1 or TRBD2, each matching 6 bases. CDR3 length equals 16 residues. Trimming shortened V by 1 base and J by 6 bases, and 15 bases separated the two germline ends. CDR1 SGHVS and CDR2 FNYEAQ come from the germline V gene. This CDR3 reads CASSLEVAGEAGELFF. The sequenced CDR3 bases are TGTGCCAGCAGCTTAGAAGTAGCAGGGGAGGCCGGGGAG.

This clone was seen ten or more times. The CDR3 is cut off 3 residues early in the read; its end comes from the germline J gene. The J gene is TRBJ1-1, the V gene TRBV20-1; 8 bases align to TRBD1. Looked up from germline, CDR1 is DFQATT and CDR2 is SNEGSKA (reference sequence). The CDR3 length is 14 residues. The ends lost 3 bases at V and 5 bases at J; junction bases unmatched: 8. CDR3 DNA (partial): TGCAGTGCTAGTAAACAGGGGGTAGGGACTGAA. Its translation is CSASKQGVGTE. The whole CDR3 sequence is CSASKQGVGTEAFF.

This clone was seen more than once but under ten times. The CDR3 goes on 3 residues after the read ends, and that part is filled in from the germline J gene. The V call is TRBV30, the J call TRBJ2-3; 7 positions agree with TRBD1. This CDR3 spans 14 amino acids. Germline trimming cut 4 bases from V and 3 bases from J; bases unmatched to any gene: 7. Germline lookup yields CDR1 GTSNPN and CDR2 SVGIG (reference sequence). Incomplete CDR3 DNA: TGTGCCTGGAACAAAGGGGGCGTTACAGATACG. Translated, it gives CAWNKGGVTDT. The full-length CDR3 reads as CAWNKGGVTDTQYF.

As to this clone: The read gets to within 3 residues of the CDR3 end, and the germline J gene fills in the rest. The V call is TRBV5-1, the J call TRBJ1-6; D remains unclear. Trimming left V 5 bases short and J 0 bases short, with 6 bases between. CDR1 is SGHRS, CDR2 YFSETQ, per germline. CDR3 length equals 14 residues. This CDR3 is CASSQSSYNSPLHF. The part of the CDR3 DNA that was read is TGCGCCAGCAGTCAGAGCTCCTATAATTCACCC.

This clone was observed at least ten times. The sequenced CDR3 bases are TGTGCCTGGGAGACAGGGTTGGATGGC. Translation gives CAWETGLDG. The CDR3 reads in full as CAWETGLDGYTF. The rearrangement uses TRBV30 and TRBJ1-2, with TRBD1 identical over 7 bases. The observed sequence ends 3 residues before the CDR3 terminus, with the missing tail filled in from the germline J gene. The V gene end was trimmed by 5 bases and the J gene end by 6 bases; junction bases not matched to a gene: 6. The germline V gene has CDR1 GTSNPN and CDR2 SVGIG (reference sequence). CDR3 size: 12 residues.

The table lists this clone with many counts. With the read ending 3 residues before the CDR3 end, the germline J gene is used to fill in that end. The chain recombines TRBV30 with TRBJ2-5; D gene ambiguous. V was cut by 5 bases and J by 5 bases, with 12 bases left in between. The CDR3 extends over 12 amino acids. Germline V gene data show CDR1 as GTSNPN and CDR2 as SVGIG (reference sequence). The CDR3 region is CAWSFGLETQYF. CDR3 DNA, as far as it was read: TGTGCCTGGTCATTCGGTCTGGAGACC.

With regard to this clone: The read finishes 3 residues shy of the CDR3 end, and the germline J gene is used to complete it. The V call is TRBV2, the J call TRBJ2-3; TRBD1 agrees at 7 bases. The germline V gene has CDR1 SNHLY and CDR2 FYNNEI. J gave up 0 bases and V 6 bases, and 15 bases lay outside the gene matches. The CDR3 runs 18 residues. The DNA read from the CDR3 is TGTGCCAGCAGCCGGGACAGACTATTGGGGCTTAGCACAGATACG. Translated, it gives CASSRDRLLGLSTDT. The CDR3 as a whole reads CASSRDRLLGLSTDTQYF.

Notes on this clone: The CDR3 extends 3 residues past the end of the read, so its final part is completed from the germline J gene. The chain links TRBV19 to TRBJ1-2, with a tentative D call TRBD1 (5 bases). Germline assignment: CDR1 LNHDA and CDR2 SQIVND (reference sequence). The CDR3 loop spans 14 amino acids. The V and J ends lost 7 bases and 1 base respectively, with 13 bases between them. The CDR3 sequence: CASTDRGFNYGYTF. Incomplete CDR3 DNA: TGTGCCAGTACCGATAGGGGATTTAACTATGGC.

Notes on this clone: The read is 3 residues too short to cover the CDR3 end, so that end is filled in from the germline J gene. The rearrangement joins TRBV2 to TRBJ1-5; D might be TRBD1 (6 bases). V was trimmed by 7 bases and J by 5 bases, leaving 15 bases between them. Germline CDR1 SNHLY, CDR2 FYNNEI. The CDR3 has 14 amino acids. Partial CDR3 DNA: TGTGCCAGCAACGGACAGAGGATAGATCAGCCC. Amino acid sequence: CASNGQRIDQP. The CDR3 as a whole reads CASNGQRIDQPQHF.

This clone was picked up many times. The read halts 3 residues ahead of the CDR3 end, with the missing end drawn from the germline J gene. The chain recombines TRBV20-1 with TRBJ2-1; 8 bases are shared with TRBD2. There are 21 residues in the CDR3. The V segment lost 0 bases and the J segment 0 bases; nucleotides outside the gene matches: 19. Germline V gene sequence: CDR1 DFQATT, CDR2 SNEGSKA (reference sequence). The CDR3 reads CSARDLSIRRGETRSYNEQFF. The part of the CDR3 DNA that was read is TGCAGTGCTAGAGATTTGAGTATTCGGCGGGGGGAGACCCGCTCCTACAATGAG.

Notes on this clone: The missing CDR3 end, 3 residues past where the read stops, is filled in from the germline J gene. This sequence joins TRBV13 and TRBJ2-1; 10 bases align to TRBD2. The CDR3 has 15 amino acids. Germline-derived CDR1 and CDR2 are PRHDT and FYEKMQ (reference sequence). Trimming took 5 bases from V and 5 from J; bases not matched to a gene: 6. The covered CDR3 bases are TGTGCCAGCAGCGAGCGGGGGGGCCCCAACAATGAG. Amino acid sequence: CASSERGGPNNE. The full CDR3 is CASSERGGPNNEQFF.

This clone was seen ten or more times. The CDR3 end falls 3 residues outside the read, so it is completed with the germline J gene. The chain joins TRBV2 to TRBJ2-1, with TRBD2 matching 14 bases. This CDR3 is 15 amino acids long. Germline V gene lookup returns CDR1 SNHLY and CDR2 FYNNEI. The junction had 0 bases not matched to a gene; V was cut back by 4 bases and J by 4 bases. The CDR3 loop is CASSGTSGGYNEQFF. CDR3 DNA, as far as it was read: TGTGCCAGCAGTGGGACTAGCGGGGGGTACAATGAG.

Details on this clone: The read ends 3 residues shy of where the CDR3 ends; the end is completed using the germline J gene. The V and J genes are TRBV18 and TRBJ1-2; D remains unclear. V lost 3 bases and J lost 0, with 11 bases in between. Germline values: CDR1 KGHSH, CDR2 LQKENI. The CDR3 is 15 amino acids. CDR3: CASSPSGVPNYGYTF. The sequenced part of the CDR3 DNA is TGTGCCAGCTCACCCTCAGGAGTCCCTAACTATGGC.

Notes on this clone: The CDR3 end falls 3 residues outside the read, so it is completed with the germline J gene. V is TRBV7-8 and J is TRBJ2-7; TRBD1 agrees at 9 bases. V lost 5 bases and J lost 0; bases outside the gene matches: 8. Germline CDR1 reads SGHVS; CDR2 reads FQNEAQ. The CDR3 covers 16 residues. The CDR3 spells CASSPGQGSSSYEQYF. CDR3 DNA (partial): TGTGCCAGCAGCCCTGGACAGGGGTCGAGCTCCTACGAG.

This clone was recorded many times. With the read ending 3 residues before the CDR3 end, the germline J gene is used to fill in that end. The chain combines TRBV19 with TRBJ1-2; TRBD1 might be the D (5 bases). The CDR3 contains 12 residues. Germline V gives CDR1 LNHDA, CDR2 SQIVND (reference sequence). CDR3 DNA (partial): TGTGCCAGTAGTCCGGGGGGAGGAGGC. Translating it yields CASSPGGGG. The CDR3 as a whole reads CASSPGGGGYTF.

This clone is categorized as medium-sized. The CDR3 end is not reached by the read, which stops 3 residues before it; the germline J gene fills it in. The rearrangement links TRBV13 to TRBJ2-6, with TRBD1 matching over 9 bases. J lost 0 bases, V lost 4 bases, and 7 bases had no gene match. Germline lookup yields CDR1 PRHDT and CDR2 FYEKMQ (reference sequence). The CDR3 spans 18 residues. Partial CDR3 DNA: TGTGCCAGCAGCTCATCGGGACAGGGCTTCTCTGGGGCCAACGTC. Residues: CASSSSGQGFSGANV. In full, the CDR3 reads CASSSSGQGFSGANVLTF.

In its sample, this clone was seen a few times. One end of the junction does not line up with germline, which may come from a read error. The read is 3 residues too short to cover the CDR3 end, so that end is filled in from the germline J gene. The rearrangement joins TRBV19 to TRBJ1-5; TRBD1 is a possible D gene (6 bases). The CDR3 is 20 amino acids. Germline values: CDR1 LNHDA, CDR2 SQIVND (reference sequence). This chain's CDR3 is CASSSIPMVQGRTGKQPQHF. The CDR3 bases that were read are TGTGCCAGTAGTAGCATCCCCATGGTGCAGGGGAGAACTGGCAAGCAGCCC.

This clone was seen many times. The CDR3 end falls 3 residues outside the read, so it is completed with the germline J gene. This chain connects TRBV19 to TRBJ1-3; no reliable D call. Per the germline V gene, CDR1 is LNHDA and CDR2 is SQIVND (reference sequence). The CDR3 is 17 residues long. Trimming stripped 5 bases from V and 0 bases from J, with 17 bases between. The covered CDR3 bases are TGTGCCAGTAGTTCTTCCAGCGGAACAATCTCTGGAAACACC. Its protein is CASSSSSGTISGNT. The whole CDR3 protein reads CASSSSSGTISGNTIYF.

The sequenced CDR3 bases are TGCAGTGCTAGAGATCCCCAAAGAGCGGGGGGGCGCGCAGATACG. This codes for CSARDPQRAGGRADT. The CDR3 in its entirety is CSARDPQRAGGRADTQYF. The chain employs TRBV20-1 and TRBJ2-3, with 10 bases that match TRBD2. The read terminates 3 residues ahead of where the CDR3 ends, so the germline J gene completes it. Germline CDR1 DFQATT, CDR2 SNEGSKA (reference sequence). V trimming: 0 bases; J trimming: 4 bases; junction bases outside the gene matches: 13. The CDR3 loop spans 18 amino acids.

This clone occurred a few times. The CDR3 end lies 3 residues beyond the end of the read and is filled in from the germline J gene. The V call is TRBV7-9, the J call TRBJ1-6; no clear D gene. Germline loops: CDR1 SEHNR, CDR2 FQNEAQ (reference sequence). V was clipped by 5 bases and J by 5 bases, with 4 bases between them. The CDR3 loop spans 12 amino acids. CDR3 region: CASSLDNSPLHF. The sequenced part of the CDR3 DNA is TGTGCCAGCAGCCTCGATAATTCACCC.

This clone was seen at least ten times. The chain's CDR3 is CASRRVPSTGELFF. The part of the CDR3 DNA that was read is TGTGCCAGCCGGAGGGTGCCGAGCACCGGGGAG. The V call is TRBV11-2, the J call TRBJ2-2; TRBD2 might be the D (6 bases). The read gets to within 3 residues of the CDR3 end, and the germline J gene fills in the rest. Germline V gene sequence: CDR1 SGHAT, CDR2 FQNNGV. Trimming stripped 8 bases from V and 4 bases from J, with 14 bases between. This CDR3 is 14 amino acids long.

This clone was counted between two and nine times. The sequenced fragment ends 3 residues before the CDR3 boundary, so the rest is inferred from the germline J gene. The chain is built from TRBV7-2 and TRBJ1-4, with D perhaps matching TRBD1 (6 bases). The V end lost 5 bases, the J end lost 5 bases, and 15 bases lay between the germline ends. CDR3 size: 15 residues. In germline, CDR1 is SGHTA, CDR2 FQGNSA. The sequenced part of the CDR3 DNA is TGTGCCAGCAGCACCGACAGGAGTCCAAATGAAAAA. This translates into CASSTDRSPNEK. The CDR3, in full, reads CASSTDRSPNEKLFF.

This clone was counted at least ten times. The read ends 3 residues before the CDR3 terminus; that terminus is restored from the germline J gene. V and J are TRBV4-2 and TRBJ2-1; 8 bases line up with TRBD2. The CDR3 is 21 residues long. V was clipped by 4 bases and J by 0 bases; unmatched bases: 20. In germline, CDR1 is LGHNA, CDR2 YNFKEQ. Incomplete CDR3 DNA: TGTGCCAGCAGCCCCCCTAAACCTTCCTTAGCGGGAACCATCTCCTACAATGAG. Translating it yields CASSPPKPSLAGTISYNE. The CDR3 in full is CASSPPKPSLAGTISYNEQFF.

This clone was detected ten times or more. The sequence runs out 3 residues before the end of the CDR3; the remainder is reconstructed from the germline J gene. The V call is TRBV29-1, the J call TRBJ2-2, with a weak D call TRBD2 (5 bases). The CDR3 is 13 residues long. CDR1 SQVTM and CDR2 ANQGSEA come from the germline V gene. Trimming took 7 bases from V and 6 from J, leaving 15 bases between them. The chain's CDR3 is CSASPLAAGELFF. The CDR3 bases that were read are TGCAGCGCAAGCCCCCTAGCCGCCGGGGAG.

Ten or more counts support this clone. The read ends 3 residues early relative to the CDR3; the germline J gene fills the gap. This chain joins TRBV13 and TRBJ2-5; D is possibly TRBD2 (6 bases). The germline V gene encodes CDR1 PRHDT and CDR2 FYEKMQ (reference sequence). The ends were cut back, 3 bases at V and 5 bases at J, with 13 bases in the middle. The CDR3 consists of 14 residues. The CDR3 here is CASSLRGEQETQYF. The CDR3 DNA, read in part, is TGTGCCAGCAGCTTGCGCGGGGAACAGGAGACC.

The CDR3 here is CASSPGGGGYGYTF. The part of the CDR3 DNA that was read is TGTGCCAGTAGTCCCGGAGGAGGGGGCTATGGC. The chain combines TRBV19 with TRBJ1-2, with D maybe TRBD1 (6 bases). From the germline J gene comes the end of the CDR3, since the read stops 3 residues before it. CDR1 LNHDA and CDR2 SQIVND come from the germline V gene (reference sequence). The CDR3 sequence is 14 residues long. V lost 5 bases to trimming and J lost 4 bases, with 14 bases between them.

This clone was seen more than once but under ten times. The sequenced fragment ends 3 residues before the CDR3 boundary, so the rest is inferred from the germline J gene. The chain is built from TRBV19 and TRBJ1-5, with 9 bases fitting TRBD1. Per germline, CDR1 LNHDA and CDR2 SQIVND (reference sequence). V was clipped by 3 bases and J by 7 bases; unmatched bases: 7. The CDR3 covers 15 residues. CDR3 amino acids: CASSMGQGIEQPQHF. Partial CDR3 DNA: TGTGCCAGTAGTATGGGACAGGGTATAGAGCAGCCC.